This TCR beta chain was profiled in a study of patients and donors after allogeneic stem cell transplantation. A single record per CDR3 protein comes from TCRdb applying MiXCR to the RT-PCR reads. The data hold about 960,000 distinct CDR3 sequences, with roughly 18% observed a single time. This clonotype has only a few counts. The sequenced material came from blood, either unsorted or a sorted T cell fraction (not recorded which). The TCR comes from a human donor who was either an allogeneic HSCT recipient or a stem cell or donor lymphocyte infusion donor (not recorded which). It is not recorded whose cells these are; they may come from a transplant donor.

CDR3 nucleotides: TGTGCCAGCAGCCCCCTACCTGGGTTTGGAGATACGCAGTATTTT. Its protein is CASSPLPGFGDTQYF. The gene calls are TRBV3-1 and TRBJ2-3; D unclear. Germline lookup yields CDR1 LGHDT and CDR2 YNNKEL (reference sequence). V was clipped by 4 bases and J by 5 bases, with 16 bases between them. This CDR3 is built from 15 residues.